The present TCR beta chain was sequenced within a study of CD8 T cells in ankylosing spondylitis. Study-wide results and limits: Seemingly distinctive of ankylosing spondylitis blood was a TCR beta motif formed by eight highly homologous variants.

The germline gives CDR1 MNHNY, CDR2 SVGAGI (reference sequence). This CDR3 is 10 amino acids long. V lost 2 bases to trimming and J lost 8 bases, with 3 bases between them. This clonotype appeared a few times. Its cognate antigen is unknown. From the 5' RACE reads, TCRdb called clonotypes with MiXCR, one entry per CDR3 protein. The sample lists hundreds of thousands of distinct CDR3 sequences; roughly 10% were seen once. The sequencing input was blood, either unsorted or a sorted T cell fraction (not recorded which). The receptor's source is a male donor with ankylosing spondylitis. The chain combines TRBV6-6 with TRBJ1-1; no clear D. The chain's CDR3 is CASSYREAFF. Here the CDR3 DNA reads TGTGCCAGCAGTTACAGGGAAGCTTTCTTT.